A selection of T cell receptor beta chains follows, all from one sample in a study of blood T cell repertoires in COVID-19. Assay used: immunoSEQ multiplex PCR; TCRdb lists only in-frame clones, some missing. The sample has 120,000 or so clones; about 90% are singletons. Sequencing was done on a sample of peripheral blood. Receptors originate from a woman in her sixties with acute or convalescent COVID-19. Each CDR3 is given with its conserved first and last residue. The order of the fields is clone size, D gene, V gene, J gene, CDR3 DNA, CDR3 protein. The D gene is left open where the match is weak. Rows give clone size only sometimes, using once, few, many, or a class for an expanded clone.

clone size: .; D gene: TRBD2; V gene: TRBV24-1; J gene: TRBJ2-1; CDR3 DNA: TGTGCCACCAGTTCTGCTAGCGGGGTAAATGAGCAGTTCTTC; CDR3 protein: CATSSASGVNEQFF
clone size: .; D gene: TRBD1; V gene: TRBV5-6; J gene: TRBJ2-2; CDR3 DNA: TGTGCCAGCAGCCCACCGGACAGGGCGAACACCGGGGAGCTGTTTTTT; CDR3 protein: CASSPPDRANTGELFF
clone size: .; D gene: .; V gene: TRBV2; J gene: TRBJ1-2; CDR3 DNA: TGTGCCAGCAGCCTACATGACGGGGGCTACACCTTC; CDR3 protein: CASSLHDGGYTF
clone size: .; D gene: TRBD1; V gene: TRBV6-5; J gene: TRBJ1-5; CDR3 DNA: TGTGCCAGCAGTTACTCGCAGGGGGGCAATCAGCCCCAGCATTTT; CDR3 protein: CASSYSQGGNQPQHF
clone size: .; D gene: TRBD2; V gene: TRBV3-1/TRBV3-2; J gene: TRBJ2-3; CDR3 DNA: TGTGCCAGCAGCCAAGGTTTGTCTAGCGGGCCCCTAGATACGCAGTATTTT; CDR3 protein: CASSQGLSSGPLDTQYF
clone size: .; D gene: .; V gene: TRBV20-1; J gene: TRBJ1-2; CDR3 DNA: TGCAGTGCTAACAGCCCGGGGGGCTACACCTTC; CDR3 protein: CSANSPGGYTF
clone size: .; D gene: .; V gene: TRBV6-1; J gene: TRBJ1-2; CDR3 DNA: TGTGCCAGCAGTGAAGGTGGGCAAAGTTATGGCTACACCTTC; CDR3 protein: CASSEGGQSYGYTF
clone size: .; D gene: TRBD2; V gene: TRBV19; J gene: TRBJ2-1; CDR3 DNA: TGTGCCAGTAGTCGAGCGCTAGCGGGAGTTAAGAATGAGCAGTTCTTC; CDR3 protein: CASSRALAGVKNEQFF
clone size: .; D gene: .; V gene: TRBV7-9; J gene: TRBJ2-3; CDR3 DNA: TGTGCCAGCAGCTTACTCACTAGAGATACGCAGTATTTT; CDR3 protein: CASSLLTRDTQYF
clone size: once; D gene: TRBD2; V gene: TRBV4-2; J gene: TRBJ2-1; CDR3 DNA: TGTGCCAGCAGCCAAGAGGCGGGAGGAGGGGTTTGGGAGCAGTTCTTC; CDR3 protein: CASSQEAGGGVWEQFF
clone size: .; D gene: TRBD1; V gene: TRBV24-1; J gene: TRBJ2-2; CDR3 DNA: TGTGCCACCAGGGGGACAGGGACCGGGGAGCTGTTTTTT; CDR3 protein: CATRGTGTGELFF
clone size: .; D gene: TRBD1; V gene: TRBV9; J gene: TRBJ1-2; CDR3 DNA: TGTGCCAGCAGCGTATCTGAGGGACAGAGTTATGGCTACACCTTC; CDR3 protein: CASSVSEGQSYGYTF
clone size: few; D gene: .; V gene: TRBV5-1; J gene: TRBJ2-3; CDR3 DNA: TGCGCCAGCAGCTTGGCAGGGAATACAGATACGCAGTATTTT; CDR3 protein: CASSLAGNTDTQYF
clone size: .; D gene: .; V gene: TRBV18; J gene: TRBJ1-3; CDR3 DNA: TGTGCCAGCTCACTCCAGGGGAAAACTGGAAACACCATATATTTT; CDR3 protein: CASSLQGKTGNTIYF
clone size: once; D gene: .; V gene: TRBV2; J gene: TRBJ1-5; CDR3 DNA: TGTGCCAGCAGTGAATGGACAGAAAATCAGCCCCAGCATTTT; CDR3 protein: CASSEWTENQPQHF
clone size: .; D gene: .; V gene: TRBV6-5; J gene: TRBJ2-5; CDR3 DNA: TGTGCCAGCAGTTACGCGAACAAAGGAGGAGAGACCCAGTACTTC; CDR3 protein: CASSYANKGGETQYF
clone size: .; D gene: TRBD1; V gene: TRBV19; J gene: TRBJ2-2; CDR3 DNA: TGTGCCAGTAGTCCGCACAGGGGGCAAGGCACCGGGGAGCTGTTTTTT; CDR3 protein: CASSPHRGQGTGELFF
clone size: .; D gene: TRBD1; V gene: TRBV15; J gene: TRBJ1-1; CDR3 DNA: TGTGCCACCAGCAGAAACCCGACAGGGCTGGAGACTGAAGCTTTCTTT; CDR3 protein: CATSRNPTGLETEAFF
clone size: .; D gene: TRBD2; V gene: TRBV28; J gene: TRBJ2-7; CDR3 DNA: TGTGCCAGCGTTGGCGGGAGCTACGAGCAGTACTTC; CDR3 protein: CASVGGSYEQYF
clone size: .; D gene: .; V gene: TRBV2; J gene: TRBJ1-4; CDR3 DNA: TGTGCCAGCAAGTTTATAGGCGGGGACAATGAAAAACTGTTTTTT; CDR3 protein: CASKFIGGDNEKLFF
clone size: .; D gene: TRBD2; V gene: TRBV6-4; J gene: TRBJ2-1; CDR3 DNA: TGTGCCAGCAGTATGGGAGGGCTATTCAATGAGCAGTTCTTC; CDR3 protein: CASSMGGLFNEQFF
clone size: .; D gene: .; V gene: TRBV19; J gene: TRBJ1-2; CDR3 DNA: TGTGCCAGTAGTAGGACAAGCGATTATGGCTACACCTTC; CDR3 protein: CASSRTSDYGYTF
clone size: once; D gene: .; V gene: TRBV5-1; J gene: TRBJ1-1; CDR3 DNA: TGCGCCAGCAGCTTGGCCCGGGGGAACACTGAAGCTTTCTTT; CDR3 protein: CASSLARGNTEAFF
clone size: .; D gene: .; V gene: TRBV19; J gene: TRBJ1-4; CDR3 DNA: TGTGCCAGTAGTATGCTTACAAATAATGAAAAACTGTTTTTT; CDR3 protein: CASSMLTNNEKLFF
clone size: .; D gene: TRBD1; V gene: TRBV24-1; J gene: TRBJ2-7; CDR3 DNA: TGTGCCACCAGTGATAGCGACAGGGACGAGCAGTACTTC; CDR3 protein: CATSDSDRDEQYF
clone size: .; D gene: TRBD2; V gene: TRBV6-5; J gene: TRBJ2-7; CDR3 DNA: TGTGCCAGCAGTTACTCGTGGCGGGGGGGGTCCGAGCAGTACTTC; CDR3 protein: CASSYSWRGGSEQYF
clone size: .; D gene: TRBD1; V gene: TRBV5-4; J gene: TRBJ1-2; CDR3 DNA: TGTGCCAGCAGCTTGGGACAGGGGGGATACTATGGCTACACCTTC; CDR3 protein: CASSLGQGGYYGYTF
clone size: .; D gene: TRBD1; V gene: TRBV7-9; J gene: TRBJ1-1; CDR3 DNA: TGTGCCAGCAGCTCCCTAGGGGGCCGCGGGCCGTATGAAGCTTTCTTT; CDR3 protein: CASSSLGGRGPYEAFF
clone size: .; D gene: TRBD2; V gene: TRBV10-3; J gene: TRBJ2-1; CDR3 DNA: TGTGCCATCAGTGAACGGGCGGGAGCCACCTACAATGAGCAGTTCTTC; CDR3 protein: CAISERAGATYNEQFF
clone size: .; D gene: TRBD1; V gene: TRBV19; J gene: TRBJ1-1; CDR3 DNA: TGTGCCAGTAGTTCGGACAGGCTGAACACTGAAGCTTTCTTT; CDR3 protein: CASSSDRLNTEAFF
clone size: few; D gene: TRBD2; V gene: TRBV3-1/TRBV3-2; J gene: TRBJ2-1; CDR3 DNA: TGTGCCAGCGGCCTTGGCGGGAGTACCTCTAATGAGCAGTTCTTC; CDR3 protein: CASGLGGSTSNEQFF
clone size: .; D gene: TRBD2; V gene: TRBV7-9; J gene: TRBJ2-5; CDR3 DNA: TGTGCCAGCAGCCAGGGACTAGCGGGGGGAGAGACCCAGTACTTC; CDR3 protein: CASSQGLAGGETQYF
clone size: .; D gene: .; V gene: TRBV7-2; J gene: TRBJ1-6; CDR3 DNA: TGTGCCAGCAGCTTAGAAGGACAGACTAATTCACCCCTCCACTTT; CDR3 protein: CASSLEGQTNSPLHF
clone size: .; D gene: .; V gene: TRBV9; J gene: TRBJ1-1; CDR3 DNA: TGTGCCAGCAGTGAAGCCCCCGCCCTACGGAACACTGAAGCTTTCTTT; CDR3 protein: CASSEAPALRNTEAFF
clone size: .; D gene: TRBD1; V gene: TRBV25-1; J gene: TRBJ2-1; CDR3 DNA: TGTGCCAGCAGTGACGCGACAGGGGCAATCAATGAGCAGTTCTTC; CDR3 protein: CASSDATGAINEQFF
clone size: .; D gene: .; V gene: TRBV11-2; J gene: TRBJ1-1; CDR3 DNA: TGTGCCAGCAGCAGAGAAACAGGCACTGAAGCTTTCTTT; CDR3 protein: CASSRETGTEAFF
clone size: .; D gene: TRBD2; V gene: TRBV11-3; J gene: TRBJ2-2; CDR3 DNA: TGTGCCAGCAGCCCGGGAGGGCCCGTCACCGGGGAGCTGTTTTTT; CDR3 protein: CASSPGGPVTGELFF
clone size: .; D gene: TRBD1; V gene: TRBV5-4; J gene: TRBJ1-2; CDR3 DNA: TGTGCCAGCAGCTCCCGGACAGGGCAAGCTAACTATGGCTACACCTTC; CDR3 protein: CASSSRTGQANYGYTF
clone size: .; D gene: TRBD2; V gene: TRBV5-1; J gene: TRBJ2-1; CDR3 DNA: TGCGCCAGCAGCTTCCTAGCGGGAAACAATGAGCAGTTCTTC; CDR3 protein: CASSFLAGNNEQFF
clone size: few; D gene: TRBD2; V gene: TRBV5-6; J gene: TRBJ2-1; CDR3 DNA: TGTGCCAGCAGCTTGGACCTGGGAGGGCTAGGCAATGAGCAGTTCTTC; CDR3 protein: CASSLDLGGLGNEQFF
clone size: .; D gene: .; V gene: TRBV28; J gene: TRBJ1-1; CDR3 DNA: TGTGCCAGCACCCCTCCAGGGACTGAAGCTTTCTTT; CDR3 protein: CASTPPGTEAFF
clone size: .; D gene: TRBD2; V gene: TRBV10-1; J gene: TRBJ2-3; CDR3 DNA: TGCGCCAGCAGTGAGTCGGGGCTAGCGGGAGGAAACACAGATACGCAGTATTTT; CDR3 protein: CASSESGLAGGNTDTQYF
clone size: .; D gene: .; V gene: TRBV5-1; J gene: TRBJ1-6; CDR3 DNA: TGCGCCAGCAGCTTTACAGGGCACAATTCACCCCTCCACTTT; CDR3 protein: CASSFTGHNSPLHF
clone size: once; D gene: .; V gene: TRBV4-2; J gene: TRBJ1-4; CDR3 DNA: TGTGCCAGCAGCCAAGATCCAAGCGGGGAAAAACTGTTTTTT; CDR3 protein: CASSQDPSGEKLFF
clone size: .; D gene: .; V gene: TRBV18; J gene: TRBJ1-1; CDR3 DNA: TGTGCCAGCTCCCTAGTAGAACAGGGATCGGCTGAAGCTTTCTTT; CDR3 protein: CASSLVEQGSAEAFF
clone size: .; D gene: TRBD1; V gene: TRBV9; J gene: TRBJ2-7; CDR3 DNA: TGTGCCAGCAGCGTAGGAGGGACAGGGCCCTACGAGCAGTACTTC; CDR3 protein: CASSVGGTGPYEQYF
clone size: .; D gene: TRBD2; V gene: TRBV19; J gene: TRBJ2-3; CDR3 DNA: TGTGCCAGTAGTCCCCAGATAGCGGGTATAACCACAGATACGCAGTATTTT; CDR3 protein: CASSPQIAGITTDTQYF
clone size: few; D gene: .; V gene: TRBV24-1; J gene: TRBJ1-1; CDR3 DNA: TGTGCCACCTTTTACCCGGGTAAGGCTTTCTTT; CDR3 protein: CATFYPGKAFF
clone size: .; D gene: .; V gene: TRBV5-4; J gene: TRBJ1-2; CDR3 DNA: TGTGCCAGCAGCTTGTCCAATGGACAGAACTATGGCTACACCTTC; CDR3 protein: CASSLSNGQNYGYTF
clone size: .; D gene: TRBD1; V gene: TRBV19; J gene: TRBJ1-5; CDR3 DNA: TGTGCCAGTAGTATAGTGGCAGGGGGCGGGCAGCCCCAGCATTTT; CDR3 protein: CASSIVAGGGQPQHF
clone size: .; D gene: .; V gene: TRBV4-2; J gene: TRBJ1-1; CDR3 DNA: TGTGCCAGCAGCCAAGATCGGGACACTGAAGCTTTCTTT; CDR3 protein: CASSQDRDTEAFF